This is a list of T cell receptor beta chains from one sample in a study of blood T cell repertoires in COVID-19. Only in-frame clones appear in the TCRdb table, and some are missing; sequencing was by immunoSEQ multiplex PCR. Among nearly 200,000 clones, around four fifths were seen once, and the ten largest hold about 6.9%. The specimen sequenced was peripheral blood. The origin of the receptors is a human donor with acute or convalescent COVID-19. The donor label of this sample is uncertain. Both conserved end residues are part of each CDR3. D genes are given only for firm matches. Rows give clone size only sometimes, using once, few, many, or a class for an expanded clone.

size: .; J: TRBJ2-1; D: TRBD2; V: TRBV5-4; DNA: TGTGCCAGCAGCCGGACTAGCGGTTCGTCCTACAATGAGCAGTTCTTC; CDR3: CASSRTSGSSYNEQFF
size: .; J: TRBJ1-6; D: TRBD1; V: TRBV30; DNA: TGTGCCTGGAGTGTAGGGACAGGGAATTCACCCCTCCACTTT; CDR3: CAWSVGTGNSPLHF
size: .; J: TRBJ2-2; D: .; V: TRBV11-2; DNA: TGTGCCAGCAGCTTTAGCGGCCCTACGAACACCGGGGAGCTGTTTTTT; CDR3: CASSFSGPTNTGELFF
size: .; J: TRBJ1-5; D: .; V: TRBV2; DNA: TGTGCCAGCAGTGAAAGTGCGGGGGGCAATCAGCCCCAGCATTTT; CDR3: CASSESAGGNQPQHF
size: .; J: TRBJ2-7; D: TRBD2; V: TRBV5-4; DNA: TGTGCCAGCAGCTTGGTTGGGACTAGCGGTTACGAGCAGTACTTC; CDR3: CASSLVGTSGYEQYF
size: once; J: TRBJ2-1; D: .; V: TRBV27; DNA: TGTGCCAGCAGTTTTTCGGCCTACAATGAGCAGTTCTTC; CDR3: CASSFSAYNEQFF
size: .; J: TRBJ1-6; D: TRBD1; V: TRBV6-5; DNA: TGTGCCAGCGGGACAGGGGGTAATTCACCCCTCCACTTT; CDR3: CASGTGGNSPLHF
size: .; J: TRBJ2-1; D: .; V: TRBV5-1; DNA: TGCGCCAGCAGCTTGGGATATGGAGGTCTCTACAATGAGCAGTTCTTC; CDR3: CASSLGYGGLYNEQFF
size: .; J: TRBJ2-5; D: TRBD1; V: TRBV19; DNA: TGTGCCAGTAGCGGGACAGGGCTTGGGGAGACCCAGTACTTC; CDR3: CASSGTGLGETQYF
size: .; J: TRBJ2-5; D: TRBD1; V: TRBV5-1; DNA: TGCGCCAGCAGCTTGCTAACAGGACAGGGGGCGGATTCAGGGACTGTCCAGCCCCAAGAGACCCAGTACTTC; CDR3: CASSLLTGQGADSGTVQPQETQYF
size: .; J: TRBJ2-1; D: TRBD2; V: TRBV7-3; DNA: TGTGCCAGCAGCTCAGGACTAGCGAACAATGAGCAGTTCTTC; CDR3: CASSSGLANNEQFF
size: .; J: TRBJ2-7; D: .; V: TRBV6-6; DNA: TGTGCCAGCAGTTACAGGCAGGGCTACGAGCAGTACTTC; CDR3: CASSYRQGYEQYF
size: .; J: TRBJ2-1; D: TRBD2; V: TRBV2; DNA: TGTGCCAGCAGAACTAGCGGGAATGAGCAGTTCTTC; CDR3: CASRTSGNEQFF
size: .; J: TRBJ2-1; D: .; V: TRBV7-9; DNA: TGTGCCAGCGGTCTTTATAGCTCCTACAATGAGCAGTTCTTC; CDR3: CASGLYSSYNEQFF
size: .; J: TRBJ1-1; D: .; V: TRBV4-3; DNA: TGCGCCAGCAGCTCCCAACAGGGGAACACTGAAGCTTTCTTT; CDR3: CASSSQQGNTEAFF
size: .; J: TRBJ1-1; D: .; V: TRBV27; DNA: TGTGCCAGCAGTTTAGGGTACCGGGGGACTGAAGCTTTCTTT; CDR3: CASSLGYRGTEAFF
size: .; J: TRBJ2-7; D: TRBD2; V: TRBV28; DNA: TGTGCCAGCAGGACTAGCGGGACCCTATACGAGCAGTACTTC; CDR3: CASRTSGTLYEQYF
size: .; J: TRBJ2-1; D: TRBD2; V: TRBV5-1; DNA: TGCGCCAGCAGCTCTAGCGGGAGGGTTAATGAGCAGTTCTTC; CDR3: CASSSSGRVNEQFF
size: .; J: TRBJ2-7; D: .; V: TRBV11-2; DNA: TGTGCCAGCAGCTTAGATCGGGGGACCTACGAGCAGTACTTC; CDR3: CASSLDRGTYEQYF
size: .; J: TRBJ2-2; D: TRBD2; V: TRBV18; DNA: TGTGCCAGCTCACCGAGCACTAGCGGAGGCGGGGAGCTGTTTTTT; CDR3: CASSPSTSGGGELFF
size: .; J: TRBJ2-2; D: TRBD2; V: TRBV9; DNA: TGTGCCAGCAGCGCCGTAGCGGGAGGGGGCACCGGGGAGCTGTTTTTT; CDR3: CASSAVAGGGTGELFF
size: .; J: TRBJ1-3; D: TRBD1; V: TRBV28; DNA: TGTGCCAGCAGCCAGACAGGGGGTTTTGGAAACACCATATATTTT; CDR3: CASSQTGGFGNTIYF
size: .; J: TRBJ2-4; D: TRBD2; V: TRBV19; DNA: TGTGCCAGTAGTATGCCCCTAGCGGGAGGCAGGTACTTC; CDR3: CASSMPLAGGRYF
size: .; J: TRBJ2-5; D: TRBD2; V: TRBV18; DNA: TGTGCCAGCTCACCACGAGGGGCGGGAGTTGAGACCCAGTACTTC; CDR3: CASSPRGAGVETQYF
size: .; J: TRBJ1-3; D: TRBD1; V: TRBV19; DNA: TGTGCCAGTAGTACCTCAGGGGGTATAGCTGGAAACACCATATATTTT; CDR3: CASSTSGGIAGNTIYF
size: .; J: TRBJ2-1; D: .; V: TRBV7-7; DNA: TGTGCCAGCAGCCCCCAACCCGGGACAAGCTCCTACAATGAGCAGTTCTTC; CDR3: CASSPQPGTSSYNEQFF
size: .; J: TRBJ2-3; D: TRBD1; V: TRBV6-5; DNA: TGTGCCAGCAGTTCCCAGGGGGCGTGGGGAGATACGCAGTATTTT; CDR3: CASSSQGAWGDTQYF
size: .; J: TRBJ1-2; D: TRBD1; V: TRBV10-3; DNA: TGTGCCATCAGTGAACAGGGGTCGGGCTATGGCTACACCTTC; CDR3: CAISEQGSGYGYTF
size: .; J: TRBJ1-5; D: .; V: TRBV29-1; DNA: TGCAGCGTTGATAAGGAGACGGTACTCAATCAGCCCCAGCATTTT; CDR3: CSVDKETVLNQPQHF
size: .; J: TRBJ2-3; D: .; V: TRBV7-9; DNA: TGTGCCAGCAGCCCTACCGGGACAAAGTTCACAGATACGCAGTATTTT; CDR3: CASSPTGTKFTDTQYF
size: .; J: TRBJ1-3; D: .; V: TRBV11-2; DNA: TGTGCCAGCAGCTTGATCGGGGGGAGGGGAAACACCATATATTTT; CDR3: CASSLIGGRGNTIYF
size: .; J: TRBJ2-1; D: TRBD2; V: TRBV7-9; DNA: TGTGCCAGCAGCCACGGGACTAGCGGGAACGAGCAGTTCTTC; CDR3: CASSHGTSGNEQFF
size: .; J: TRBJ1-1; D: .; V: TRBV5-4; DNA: TGTGCCAGCAGCCCGCGGACTGGGAACACTGAAGCTTTCTTT; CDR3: CASSPRTGNTEAFF
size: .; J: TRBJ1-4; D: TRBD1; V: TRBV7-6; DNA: TGTGCCAGCAGCCGCCAGAGACAGGGGAGGATAACTAATGAAAAACTGTTTTTT; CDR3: CASSRQRQGRITNEKLFF
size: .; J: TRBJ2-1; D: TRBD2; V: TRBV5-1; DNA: TGCGCCAGCCTAGCGGGAGTCAGCTCCTACAATGAGCAGTTCTTC; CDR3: CASLAGVSSYNEQFF
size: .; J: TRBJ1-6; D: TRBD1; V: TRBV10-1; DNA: TGCGCCAGCAGTGACAGGGGGGCTAATTCACCCCTCCACTTT; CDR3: CASSDRGANSPLHF
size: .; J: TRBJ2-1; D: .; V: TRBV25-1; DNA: TGTGCCAGCAGTGAACGAAATTTGCTAGCCCAGTGCTACAATGAGCAGTTCTTC; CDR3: CASSERNLLAQCYNEQFF
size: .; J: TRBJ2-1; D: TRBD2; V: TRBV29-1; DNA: TGCAGCGCCCTTAGCGGGAGGGCCGCCGAGCAGTTCTTC; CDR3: CSALSGRAAEQFF
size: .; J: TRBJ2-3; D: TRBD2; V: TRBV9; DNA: TGTGCCAGCAGCCCTCGGACTAGCGGGAGAACAGATACGCAGTATTTT; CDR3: CASSPRTSGRTDTQYF
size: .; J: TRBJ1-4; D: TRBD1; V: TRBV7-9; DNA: TGTGCCAGCAGCCAAGAGACAGGGGTTCTTTTTTTT; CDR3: CASSQETGVLFF
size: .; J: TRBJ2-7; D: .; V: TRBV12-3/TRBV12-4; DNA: TGTGCCAGCAGTCCCGGAGTCTACGAGCAGTACTTC; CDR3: CASSPGVYEQYF
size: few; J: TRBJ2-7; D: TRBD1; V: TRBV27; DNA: TGTGCCAGCCGGACAGGGGGCACTAGCTGGAGGTTGTACTTC; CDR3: CASRTGGTSWRLYF
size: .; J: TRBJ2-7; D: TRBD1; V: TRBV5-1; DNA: TGCGCCAGCAGCACCGGCGGACAGGGGGCCGGCGAGCAGTACTTC; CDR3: CASSTGGQGAGEQYF
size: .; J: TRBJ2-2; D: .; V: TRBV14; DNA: TGTGCCAGCAGCCAAGCCTTAGCCCGCATCACCGGGGAGCTGTTTTTT; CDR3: CASSQALARITGELFF
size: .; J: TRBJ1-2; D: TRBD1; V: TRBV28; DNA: TGTGCCAGCAGTAGGGACAGAACCGTCTATGGCTACACCTTC; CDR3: CASSRDRTVYGYTF
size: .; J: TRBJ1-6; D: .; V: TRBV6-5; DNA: TGTGCCAGCCGGGGGGATCGGAATTCACCCCTCCACTTT; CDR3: CASRGDRNSPLHF
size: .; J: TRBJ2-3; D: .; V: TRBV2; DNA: TGTGCCACTAGCCCCCTTAGCGGCAACACAGATACGCAGTATTTT; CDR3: CATSPLSGNTDTQYF
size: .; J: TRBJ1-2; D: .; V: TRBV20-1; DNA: TGCAGTGCTAACAATAACTATGGCTACACCTTC; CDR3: CSANNNYGYTF
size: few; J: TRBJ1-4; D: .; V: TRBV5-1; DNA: TGCGCCAGCAGTACCAGGGGAGGGAAAAATGAAAAACTGTTTTTT; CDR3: CASSTRGGKNEKLFF
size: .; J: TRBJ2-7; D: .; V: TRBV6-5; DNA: TGTGCCAGCAGTTATGACGGGTACGCCTACGAGCAGTACTTC; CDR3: CASSYDGYAYEQYF
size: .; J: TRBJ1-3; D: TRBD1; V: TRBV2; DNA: TGTGCCAGCAAAGGGACAGTCTCTGGAAACACCATATATTTT; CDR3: CASKGTVSGNTIYF
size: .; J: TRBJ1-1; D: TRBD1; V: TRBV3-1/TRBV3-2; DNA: TGTGCCAGCAGCCCCGGACAGGCCATTTTCTTT; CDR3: CASSPGQAIFF
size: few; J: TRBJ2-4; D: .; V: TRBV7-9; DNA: TGTGCCAGCAGCTCGCGCCCCGGGACATCCCTAGCCAAAAACATTCAGTACTTC; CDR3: CASSSRPGTSLAKNIQYF
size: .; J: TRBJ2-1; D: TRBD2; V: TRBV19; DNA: TGTGCCAGTAGTATAACTAGCGGGAGGTGGAATGAGCAGTTCTTC; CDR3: CASSITSGRWNEQFF
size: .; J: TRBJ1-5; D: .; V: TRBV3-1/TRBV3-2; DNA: TGTGCCAGCAGCCAAGGAGGGAGGGTAGGGCAGCCCCAGCATTTT; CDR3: CASSQGGRVGQPQHF